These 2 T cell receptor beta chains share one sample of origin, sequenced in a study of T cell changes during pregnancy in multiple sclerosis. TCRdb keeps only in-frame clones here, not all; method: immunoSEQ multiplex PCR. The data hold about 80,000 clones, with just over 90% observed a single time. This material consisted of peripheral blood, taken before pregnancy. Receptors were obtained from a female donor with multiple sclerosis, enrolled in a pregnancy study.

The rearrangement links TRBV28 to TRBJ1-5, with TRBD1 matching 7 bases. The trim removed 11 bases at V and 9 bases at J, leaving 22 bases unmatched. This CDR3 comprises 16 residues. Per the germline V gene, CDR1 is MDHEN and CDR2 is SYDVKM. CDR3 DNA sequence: TGTGCCGTACTCCCCAGCAAAGGGGGCGGGGAAGCGCCCCAGCATTTT. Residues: CAVLPSKGGGEAPQHF.

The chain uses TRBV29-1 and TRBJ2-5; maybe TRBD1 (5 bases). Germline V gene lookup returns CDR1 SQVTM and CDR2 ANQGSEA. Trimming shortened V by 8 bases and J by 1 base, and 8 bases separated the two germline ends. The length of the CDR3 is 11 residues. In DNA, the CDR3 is TGCAGCTTCGACAGCCAAGAGACCCAGTACTTC. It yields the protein CSFDSQETQYF. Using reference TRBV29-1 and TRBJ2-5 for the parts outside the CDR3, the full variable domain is SAVISQKPSRDICQRGTSLTIQCQVDSQVTMMFWYRQQPGQSLTLIATANQGSEATYESGFVIDKFPISRPNLTFSTLTVSNMSPEDSSIYLCSFDSQETQYFGPGTRLLVL.